These 25 T cell receptor beta chains were sequenced from one sample in a study of Graves' ophthalmopathy and Graves' hyperthyroidism. CDR3 regions of TCR beta were amplified from RNA transcripts. An opening RT-PCR round employed HTBI primers and preceded a second-round multiplex PCR. TCRdb redid the calling of the multiplex PCR reads with MiXCR, one entry per CDR3 protein. There are 350,000 to 450,000 distinct CDR3 sequences in the sample; under 25% occur only once, and 2.5% to 3% lies in the top ten. Sequencing was carried out using peripheral blood. Source of these receptors: a woman in her late teens or twenties with stable Graves' hyperthyroidism.

Of note for this clonotype: This clone may be a read error of a much larger clone one base away. The genes are TRBV11-2 and TRBJ2-5; TRBD1 matches 8 bases. Germline lookup yields CDR1 SGHAT and CDR2 FQNNGV. The CDR3 consists of 16 residues. Germline trimming cut 6 bases from V and 5 bases from J; bases unmatched to any gene: 14. DNA of the CDR3: TGTGCCAGCAGTGTCCATCGTCAGGGGGCAGCGGAGACCCAGTACTTC. The encoded protein is CASSVHRQGAAETQYF.

This chain connects TRBV12-3 or TRBV12-4 to TRBJ2-7; D is unclear. V was shortened by 4 bases and J by 3 bases, with 13 bases between the two germline ends. This CDR3 contains 14 residues. This CDR3 reads CASSSYRTVYEQYF. DNA for the CDR3: TGTGCCAGCAGTTCATACCGGACGGTCTACGAGCAGTACTTC.

This clonotype was seen repeatedly, ten times or more. The chain has TRBV19 and TRBJ1-1; D may be TRBD1 (5 bases). The CDR3 has 14 residues. Between the trimmed V and J ends, which lost 7 bases and 3 bases, there was a span of 15 bases. Germline values: CDR1 LNHDA, CDR2 SQIVND (reference sequence). The CDR3 loop reads CASNAGRVDTEAFF. The CDR3 coding sequence is TGTGCCAGTAACGCTGGCAGGGTTGACACTGAAGCTTTCTTT. Based on the CDR3 plus reference TRBV19 and TRBJ1-1, the full variable domain is DGGITQSPKYLFRKEGQNVTLSCEQNLNHDAMYWYRQDPGQGLRLIYYSQIVNDFQKGDIAEGYSVSREKKESFPLTVTSAQKNPTAFYLCASNAGRVDTEAFFGQGTRLTVV.

This clonotype was counted at least ten times. The J gene is TRBJ1-1, the V gene TRBV28; D remains ambiguous. The CDR3 covers 12 residues. Germline V gene lookup returns CDR1 MDHEN and CDR2 SYDVKM. Deletions cut 8 bases from V and 5 bases from J, with 12 bases between. CDR3 protein: CASFLEGTEAFF. CDR3 sequence (DNA): TGTGCCAGCTTCTTGGAGGGTACTGAAGCTTTCTTT.

This clonotype was seen at least ten times. The rearrangement uses TRBV6-1 and TRBJ2-4, with D perhaps matching TRBD1 or TRBD2 (5 bases each). CDR3 length: 12 residues. Trimming pared 6 bases from V and 6 bases from J, leaving 9 bases between. From germline, CDR1 is MNHNS and CDR2 SASEGT. CDR3 DNA: TGTGCCAGCAGGGGGACGACAAACATTCAGTACTTC. It codes for CASRGTTNIQYF.

This clonotype has ten or more counts. The chain uses TRBV20-1 and TRBJ2-7; weak D call: TRBD2 (6 bases). Trimming removed 5 bases at V and 0 bases at J, with 11 bases between. CDR1 and CDR2 (germline): DFQATT, SNEGSKA (reference sequence). This CDR3 has 13 residues. The CDR3 DNA reads TGCAGTGCTCCCGGGACTTACTCCTACGAGCAGTACTTC. Its protein product is CSAPGTYSYEQYF.

This clonotype occurred many times. CDR3 sequence reads: CASSPDQNTEAFF. In DNA form, the CDR3 reads TGCGCCAGCAGCCCGGATCAGAACACTGAAGCTTTCTTT. The chain is built from TRBV5-1 and TRBJ1-1; no firm D call. The CDR3 length is 13 residues. Germline CDR1 is SGHRS and CDR2 is YFSETQ. The V end was cut by 4 bases, the J end by 1 base, with 8 bases between.

This clonotype was counted at least ten times. The rearrangement links TRBV7-9 to TRBJ1-2; D gene uncertain. Trimming cost V 6 bases and J 6 bases, with 17 bases left between them. The CDR3 contains 14 residues. Germline CDR1 is SEHNR and CDR2 is FQNEAQ (reference sequence). The CDR3 region has the DNA TGTGCCAGCAGGGGCTTCGAGGTCGATGATGGCTACACCTTC. Its translation is CASRGFEVDDGYTF. The entire variable domain, with the rest obtained from reference TRBV7-9 and TRBJ1-2, is as follows: DTGVSQNPRHKITKRGQNVTFRCDPISEHNRLYWYRQTLGQGPEFLTYFQNEAQLEKSRLLSDRFSAERPKGSFSTLEIQRTEQGDSAMYLCASRGFEVDDGYTFGSGTRLTVV.

This chain links TRBV24-1 with TRBJ1-5; a weak D match, TRBD1 (5 bases). The CDR3 is 13 amino acids. CDR1 is KGHDR and CDR2 is SFDVKD in the germline V gene. Deletions cut 12 bases from V and 2 bases from J, with 13 bases between. CDR3 DNA: TGTGCCGTTGGGGGGACGGGCAATCAGCCCCAGCATTTT. It specifies CAVGGTGNQPQHF.

Regarding this clonotype: One junction end disagrees with the germline gene, perhaps due to a read error. The chain recombines TRBV7-2 with TRBJ2-7, with D perhaps being TRBD1 or TRBD2 (6 bases each). The CDR3 is made up of 15 amino acids. CDR1 and CDR2 from the germline V gene are SGHTA and FQGNSA. CDR3 protein: CASSASGVGGYDQYF. Here the CDR3 DNA reads TGTGCCAGCAGCGCAAGCGGTGTCGGGGGCTACGACCAGTACTTC.

This clonotype has a count of ten or more. J is TRBJ1-1 and V is TRBV11-2, with unresolved D. Trimming removed 1 base at V and 2 bases at J, with 11 bases between. Germline V gene sequence: CDR1 SGHAT, CDR2 FQNNGV. This CDR3 contains 15 residues. CDR3 coding DNA: TGTGCCAGCAGCTTAGGATGGGGATACAACACTGAAGCTTTCTTT. Its protein is CASSLGWGYNTEAFF. The variable domain in full, completed from reference TRBV11-2 and TRBJ1-1, reads EAGVAQSPRYKIIEKRQSVAFWCNPISGHATLYWYQQILGQGPKLLIQFQNNGVVDDSQLPKDRFSAERLKGVDSTLKIQPAKLEDSAVYLCASSLGWGYNTEAFFGQGTRLTVV.

This clonotype was detected many times. This sequence joins TRBV28 and TRBJ1-1; TRBD1 might be the D (6 bases). Germline V gives CDR1 MDHEN, CDR2 SYDVKM. The CDR3 sequence is 15 residues long. Trimming stripped 2 bases from V and 7 bases from J, with 17 bases between. This CDR3 reads CASSLVAGAIDEAFF. In nucleotides, the CDR3 is TGTGCCAGCAGTTTAGTGGCAGGGGCGATTGATGAAGCTTTCTTT. Supplemented by reference TRBV28 and TRBJ1-1, the full variable domain reads DVKVTQSSRYLVKRTGEKVFLECVQDMDHENMFWYRQDPGLGLRLIYFSYDVKMKEKGDIPEGYSVSREKKERFSLILESASTNQTSMYLCASSLVAGAIDEAFFGQGTRLTVV.

With regard to this clonotype: Because the CDR3 is missing its conserved closing phenylalanine or tryptophan, this is likely a read error. The DNA is left out, because the CDR3 cannot be placed on it with certainty; the CDR3 is given as TCRdb lists it. The chain is built from TRBV2 and TRBJ1-5; the table's D call TRBD1 went unverified against the DNA. The CDR3 comprises 14 residues, both ends counted. CDR1 is SNHLY and CDR2 is FYNNEI in the germline V gene. The CDR3 reads CASTLQGGFQPQQL.

In its sample, this clonotype was seen many times. The CDR3 loop reads CSVAPFQDTEAFF. The CDR3 DNA reads TGCAGCGTTGCGCCTTTCCAGGACACTGAAGCTTTCTTT. The chain uses TRBV29-1 and TRBJ1-1; D uncertain. CDR3 size: 13 residues. Trimming shortened V by 4 bases and J by 3 bases, and 12 bases separated the two germline ends. CDR1 and CDR2 (germline): SQVTM, ANQGSEA.

The chain carries TRBV11-3 and TRBJ2-7; the match to TRBD2 covers 7 bases. CDR3 length equals 15 residues. After removal of 4 bases from V and 7 bases from J, the junction contained 13 bases not matched to a gene. The germline V gene encodes CDR1 SGHNT and CDR2 YENEEA. CDR3 sequence reads: CASSSDGESGVEQYF. CDR3 DNA: TGTGCCAGCAGCTCGGACGGGGAAAGCGGGGTAGAGCAGTACTTC.

In its sample, this clonotype was seen many times. The genes are TRBV7-9 and TRBJ1-1; 8 positions agree with TRBD1. Germline-derived CDR1 and CDR2 are SEHNR and FQNEAQ (reference sequence). The CDR3 is made up of 15 amino acids. The junction had 10 bases not matched to a gene; V was cut back by 5 bases and J by 5 bases. Here the CDR3 DNA reads TGTGCCAGCAGCCCCGGCCAGGGGGCGAAGACTGAAGCTTTCTTT. Translated, it gives CASSPGQGAKTEAFF.

J is TRBJ2-5 and V is TRBV12-3 or TRBV12-4; 7 bases line up with TRBD1. This CDR3 region has 15 residues. The V and J ends lost 9 bases and 2 bases, in that order; junction bases with no gene match: 12. In DNA, the CDR3 is TGTGCCAGTAGTACCCGGACAGGACCACAAGAGACCCAGTACTTC. It encodes CASSTRTGPQETQYF.

This clonotype was seen ten or more times. The V call is TRBV6-1, the J call TRBJ2-5, with TRBD2 matching 8 bases. Trimming removed 8 bases from V and 1 base from J; junction bases left unmatched: 6. The germline V gene has CDR1 MNHNS and CDR2 SASEGT. CDR3 length: 14 residues. CDR3 in amino acids: CASGSSGTQETQYF. DNA of the CDR3: TGTGCCAGCGGTAGTAGCGGGACCCAAGAGACCCAGTACTTC.

Comments on this clonotype: A clone one base away is much larger, so this may be a read error. The V call is TRBV20-1, the J call TRBJ2-7; D is unclear. Germline V lookup: CDR1 DFQATT, CDR2 SNEGSKA (reference sequence). This CDR3 comprises 12 residues. CDR3 coding DNA: TGCGGTGTAGAAGTCCCCACCTACGAGCAGTACTTC. Translation gives CGVEVPTYEQYF.

The chain employs TRBV6-5 and TRBJ2-7, with 8 bases that match TRBD2. The length of the CDR3 is 16 residues. V shed 2 bases, J shed 2 bases, and the junction held 8 bases outside the gene matches. Per germline, CDR1 MNHEY and CDR2 SVGAGI. The CDR3: CASSYPELAETYEQYF. Here the CDR3 DNA reads TGTGCCAGCAGTTACCCCGAACTAGCGGAAACCTACGAGCAGTACTTC.

The chain recombines TRBV28 with TRBJ2-2, with no clear D. This CDR3 is built from 15 residues. Germline CDR1 and CDR2: MDHEN and SYDVKM. Trimming stripped 5 bases from V and 0 bases from J, with 10 bases between. CDR3: CASSRRLANTGELFF. The CDR3 nucleotides are TGTGCCAGCAGTCGCAGGCTAGCGAACACCGGGGAGCTGTTTTTT.

In the case of this clonotype: One base away lies a much larger clone, so this may be a sequencing read error. The CDR3 end shows no conserved phenylalanine or tryptophan, and so a read error is likely. This rearrangement joins TRBV19 to TRBJ1-2; weak D call: TRBD1 (6 bases). This CDR3 is 13 amino acids long. V lost 6 bases, J lost 7 bases, and 15 bases lay in between. Germline V gene sequence: CDR1 LNHDA, CDR2 SQIVND (reference sequence). Written as DNA, the CDR3 is TGTGCCAGTAGGATTTCGAAGGGGGGTGGCTACACCGTC. It encodes CASRISKGGGYTV.

This clonotype came up many times. The chain employs TRBV2 and TRBJ2-2; TRBD2 agrees at 12 bases. Germline V gene lookup returns CDR1 SNHLY and CDR2 FYNNEI. This CDR3 is built from 16 residues. The V and J ends lost 6 bases and 5 bases, in that order; junction bases with no gene match: 7. The CDR3 spells CASSLLAGGGTGELFF. DNA for the CDR3: TGTGCCAGCAGCCTTCTAGCGGGAGGGGGGACCGGGGAGCTGTTTTTT.

This clonotype was observed many times. This chain links TRBV3-1 with TRBJ1-2; no firm D call. The germline V gene encodes CDR1 LGHDT and CDR2 YNNKEL (reference sequence). The CDR3 sequence is 11 residues long. The V end lost 3 bases, the J end lost 5 bases, and 4 bases lay between the germline ends. The CDR3 is CASSQAYGYTF. The DNA for the CDR3 is TGTGCCAGCAGCCAGGCATATGGCTACACCTTC.

The chain joins TRBV7-8 to TRBJ2-5, with 7 bases fitting TRBD2. Germline V CDR1 and CDR2: SGHVS, FQNEAQ. CDR3 length: 16 amino acids. V lost 5 bases, J lost 5 bases, and 14 bases stayed unmatched. DNA for the CDR3: TGTGCCAGCAGCCCGAACCCACTAGCGAGGAGGGAGACCCAGTACTTC. Protein product: CASSPNPLARRETQYF.